Sequencing of this TCR beta chain was carried out in a study of blood T cell repertoires in COVID-19 (TCRdb year 2020). In the study overall: Samples from collaborators originated in the United States, Italy and Spain and spanned both the acute and convalescent phases of COVID-19. A de-identified subject ID, COVID-19 status, age in years and sex were almost always included in the sample metadata. The dataset comprised deeply sampled blood TCRbeta repertoires from subjects exposed to, actively infected with, or recovered from COVID-19. Where HLA class I and class II types were available, the types were taken from metadata supplied by the sample provider, not from assay-based typing. The repertoires were released in a freely available public database meant as a resource for research on the immune response to SARS-CoV-2. Samples were obtained from the ongoing ImmuneRACE study (first 160 participants) and from about 1,300 subjects provided by 6 global collaborators. The material from the prospective study consisted of cDNA or gDNA derived from T cells, B-cell-depleted T cells, or PBMCs. Points the paper makes about the study in general: How much clinical and demographic metadata was included differed by source and by participant, and the metadata was provided uncurated.

Turning to this clone: The antigen it recognizes is unknown. It has no much larger one-base neighbor in the sample; base qualities were not kept.

Enrolling through a virtual design, the prospective study's participants ranged in age from roughly 18 to 95 years and lived across roughly 23 United States geographic areas. In the prospective study, cohorts were assigned on the basis of participant-reported clinical history obtained from a screening survey and a study questionnaire. ImmuneRACE Cohort 3 recovered participants were defined by two consecutive negative NP/OP PCR tests, healthcare professional clearance, or symptom resolution. Mobile phlebotomists in the prospective study collected whole blood, serum and a nasopharyngeal or oropharyngeal swab from every participant. Additional blood draws and questionnaires over an approximately two-month period could optionally be provided by prospective study participants. Before DNA extraction, prospective study blood samples were shipped either frozen or at room temperature. The immunoSEQ Assay, a bias-controlled multiplex PCR, was used to amplify TCRbeta CDR3 regions from genomic DNA. Regarding the original processing steps: The number of nucleated cells in each sample was estimated by amplification of reference gene primers within the assay. Sequence reads were collapsed and filtered to measure the absolute abundance of every unique TCRbeta CDR3 rearrangement. For each sample, productive Simpson clonality was calculated as the square root of Simpson's diversity index over productive rearrangements. TCRdb retrieved this table from immuneACCESS and kept in-frame rearrangements only. Not all clones are present; in checked studies, unresolved V genes account for under half, and no reason is known for the remainder. The V and J calls and clone size are taken from that table; D and trimming were inferred from the DNA. Within this sample are a few hundred thousand clones, with 88% of them counted one time only. The ten largest clones add up to 1.2% of the sample.

The CDR3, from cysteine to phenylalanine, totals 11 residues. The sequence is cut down to CDR3 DNA, 33 bases in frame from base 1. The junction shows trimming of 8 bases on V and 3 bases on J, plus 7 bases between the germline ends. Specimen: PBMCs or T cells enriched from blood (not recorded which). The receptor's source is a woman between 18 and 29 years old who had recovered from COVID-19. The chain joins TRBV12-3 or TRBV12-4 to TRBJ2-5; the D segment cannot be called with confidence. Here the CDR3 is given as CASQNKETQYF. The DNA is as follows: TGTGCCAGCCAAAACAAAGAGACCCAGTACTTC.